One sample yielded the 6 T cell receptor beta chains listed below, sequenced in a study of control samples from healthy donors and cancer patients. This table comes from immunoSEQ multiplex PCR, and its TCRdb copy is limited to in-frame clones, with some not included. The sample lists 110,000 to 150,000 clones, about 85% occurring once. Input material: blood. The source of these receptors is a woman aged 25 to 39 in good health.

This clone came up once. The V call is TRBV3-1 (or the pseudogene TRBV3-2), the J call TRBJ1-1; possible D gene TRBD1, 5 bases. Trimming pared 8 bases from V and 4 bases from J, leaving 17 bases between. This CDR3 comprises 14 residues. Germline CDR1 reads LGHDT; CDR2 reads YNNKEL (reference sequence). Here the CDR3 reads CASLRRGDVTEAFF. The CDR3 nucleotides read TGTGCCAGCTTACGAAGAGGGGATGTCACTGAAGCTTTCTTT.

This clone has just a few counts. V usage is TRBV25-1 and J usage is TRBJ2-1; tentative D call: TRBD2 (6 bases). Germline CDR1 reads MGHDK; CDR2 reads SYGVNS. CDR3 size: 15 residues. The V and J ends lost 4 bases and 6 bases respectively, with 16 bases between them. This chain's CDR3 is CASSVPSGYVNEQFF. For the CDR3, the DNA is TGTGCCAGCAGTGTCCCCAGCGGGTACGTCAATGAGCAGTTCTTC.

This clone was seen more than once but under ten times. CDR3 residues: CASSPPVGSEGPQHF. The DNA for the CDR3 is TGTGCCAGCTCACCACCGGTAGGATCTGAAGGGCCCCAGCATTTT. The chain has TRBV18 and TRBJ1-5; D gene uncertain. The germline gives CDR1 KGHSH, CDR2 LQKENI. Between the trimmed V and J ends, which lost 0 bases and 9 bases, there was a span of 15 bases. CDR3 length: 15 residues. The full variable domain, in which reference TRBV18 and TRBJ1-5 provide the parts outside the CDR3, is NAGVMQNPRHLVRRRGQEARLRCSPMKGHSHVYWYRQLPEEGLKFMVYLQKENIIDESGMPKERFSAEFPKEGPSILRIQQVVRGDSAAYFCASSPPVGSEGPQHFGDGTRLSIL.

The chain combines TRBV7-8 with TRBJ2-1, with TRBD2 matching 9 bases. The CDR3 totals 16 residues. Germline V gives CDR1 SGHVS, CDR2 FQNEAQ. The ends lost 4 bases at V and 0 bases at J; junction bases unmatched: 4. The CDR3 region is CASSSGLANSYNEQFF. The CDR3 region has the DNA TGTGCCAGCAGCTCCGGACTAGCGAACTCCTACAATGAGCAGTTCTTC.

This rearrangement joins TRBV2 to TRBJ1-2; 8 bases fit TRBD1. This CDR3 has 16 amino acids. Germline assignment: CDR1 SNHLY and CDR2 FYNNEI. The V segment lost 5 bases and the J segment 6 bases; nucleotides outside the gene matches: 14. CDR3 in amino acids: CASSQSPGTGSDGYTF. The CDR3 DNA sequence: TGTGCCAGCAGTCAAAGTCCCGGGACAGGATCGGATGGCTACACCTTC.

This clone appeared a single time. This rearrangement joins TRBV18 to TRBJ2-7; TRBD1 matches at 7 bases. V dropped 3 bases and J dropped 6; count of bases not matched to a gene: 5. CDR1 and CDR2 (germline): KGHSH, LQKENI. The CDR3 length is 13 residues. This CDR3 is CASSPTGSGEQYF. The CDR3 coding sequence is TGTGCCAGCTCACCGACAGGGTCGGGCGAGCAGTACTTC.